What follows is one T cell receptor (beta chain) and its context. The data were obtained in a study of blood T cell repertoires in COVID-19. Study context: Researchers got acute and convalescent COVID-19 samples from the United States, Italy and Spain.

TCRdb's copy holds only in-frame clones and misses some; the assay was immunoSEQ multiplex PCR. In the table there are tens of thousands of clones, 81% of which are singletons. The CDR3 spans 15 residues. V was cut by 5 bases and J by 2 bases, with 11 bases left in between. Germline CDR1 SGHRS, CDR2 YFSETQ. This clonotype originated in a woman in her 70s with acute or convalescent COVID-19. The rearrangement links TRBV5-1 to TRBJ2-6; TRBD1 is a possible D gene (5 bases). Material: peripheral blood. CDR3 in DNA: TGCGCCAGCAGTTCAGGGTCTACTGGGGCCAACGTCCTGACTTTC. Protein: CASSSGSTGANVLTF. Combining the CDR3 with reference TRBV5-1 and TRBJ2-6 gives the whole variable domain KAGVTQTPRYLIKTRGQQVTLSCSPISGHRSVSWYQQTPGQGLQFLFEYFSETQRNKGNFPGRFSGRQFSNSRSEMNVSTLELGDSALYLCASSSGSTGANVLTFGAGSRLTVL.